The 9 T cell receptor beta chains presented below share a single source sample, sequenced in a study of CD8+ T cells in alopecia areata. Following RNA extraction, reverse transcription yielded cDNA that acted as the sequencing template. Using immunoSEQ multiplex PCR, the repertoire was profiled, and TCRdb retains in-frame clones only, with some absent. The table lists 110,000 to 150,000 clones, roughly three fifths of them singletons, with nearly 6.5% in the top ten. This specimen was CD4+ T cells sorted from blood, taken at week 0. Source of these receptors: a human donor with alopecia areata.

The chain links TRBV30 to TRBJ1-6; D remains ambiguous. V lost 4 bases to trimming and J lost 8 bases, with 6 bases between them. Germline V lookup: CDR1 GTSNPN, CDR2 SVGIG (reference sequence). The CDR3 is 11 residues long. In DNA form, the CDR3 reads TGTGCCTGGAATCGAGATTCACCCCTCCACTTT. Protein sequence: CAWNRDSPLHF.

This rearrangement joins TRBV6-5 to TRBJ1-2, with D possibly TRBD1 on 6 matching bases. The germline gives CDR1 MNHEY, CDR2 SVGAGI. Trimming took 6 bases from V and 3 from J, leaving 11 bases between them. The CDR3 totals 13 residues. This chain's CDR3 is CASSLGQYYGYTF. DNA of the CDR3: TGTGCCAGCAGCCTTGGACAGTACTATGGCTACACCTTC.

The CDR3, as DNA: TGTGCCAGCAGCCCTGTAGCGGGGGCCCTCTACAATGAGCAGTTCTTC. It is translated as CASSPVAGALYNEQFF. J is TRBJ2-1 and V is TRBV7-9, with 9 bases aligning to TRBD2. V lost 5 bases and J lost 3; bases outside the gene matches: 8. The CDR3 runs 16 residues. Looked up from germline, CDR1 is SEHNR and CDR2 is FQNEAQ (reference sequence). The full variable domain, rest sourced from reference TRBV7-9 and TRBJ2-1, is DTGVSQNPRHKITKRGQNVTFRCDPISEHNRLYWYRQTLGQGPEFLTYFQNEAQLEKSRLLSDRFSAERPKGSFSTLEIQRTEQGDSAMYLCASSPVAGALYNEQFFGPGTRLTVL.

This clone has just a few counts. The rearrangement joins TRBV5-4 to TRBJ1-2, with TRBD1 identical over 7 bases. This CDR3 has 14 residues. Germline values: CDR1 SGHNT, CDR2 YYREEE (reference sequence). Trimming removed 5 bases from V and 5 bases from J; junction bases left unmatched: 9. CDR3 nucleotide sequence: TGTGCCAGCAGATCTGCAGGGGGGGCTTATGGCTACACCTTC. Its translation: CASRSAGGAYGYTF.

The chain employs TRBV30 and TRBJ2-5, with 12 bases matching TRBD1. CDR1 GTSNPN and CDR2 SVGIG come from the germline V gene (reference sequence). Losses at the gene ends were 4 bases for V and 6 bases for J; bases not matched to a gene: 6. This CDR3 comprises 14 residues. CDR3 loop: CAWTGQGAPKTQYF. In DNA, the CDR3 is TGTGCCTGGACGGGACAGGGGGCGCCGAAGACCCAGTACTTC.

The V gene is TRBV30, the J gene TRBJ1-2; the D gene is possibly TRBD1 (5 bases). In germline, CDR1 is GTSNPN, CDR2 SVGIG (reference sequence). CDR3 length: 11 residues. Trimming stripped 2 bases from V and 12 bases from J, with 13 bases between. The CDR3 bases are TGTGCCTGGAGTTCTGGGGCTTTGGACACCTTC. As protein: CAWSSGALDTF.

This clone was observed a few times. DNA for the CDR3: TGTGCCAGCAGTTACTCGAGGTGGGGTTCACCCCTCCACTTT. Protein product: CASSYSRWGSPLHF. The chain couples TRBV6-5 to TRBJ1-6; D is undetermined. Germline assignment: CDR1 MNHEY and CDR2 SVGAGI. The CDR3 totals 14 residues. Trimming took 0 bases from V and 9 from J, leaving 9 bases between them.

The CDR3, as DNA: TGTGCCAGCTCACCAGGACAGAGGAACACTGAAGCTTTCTTT. It is translated as CASSPGQRNTEAFF. The rearrangement joins TRBV18 to TRBJ1-1, with D maybe TRBD1 (6 bases). The CDR3 loop spans 14 amino acids. Trimming took off 2 bases at V and 1 base at J, with 8 bases between the two ends. The germline CDR1 and CDR2 sequences are KGHSH and LQKENI.

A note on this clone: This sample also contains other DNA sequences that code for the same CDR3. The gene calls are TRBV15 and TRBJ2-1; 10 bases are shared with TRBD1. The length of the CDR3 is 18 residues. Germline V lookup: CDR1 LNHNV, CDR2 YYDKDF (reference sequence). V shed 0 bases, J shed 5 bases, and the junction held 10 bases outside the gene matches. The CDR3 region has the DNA TGTGCCACCAGCAGAGATTCTCCGGGACAGGGGCTTAACAATGAGCAGTTCTTC. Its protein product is CATSRDSPGQGLNNEQFF. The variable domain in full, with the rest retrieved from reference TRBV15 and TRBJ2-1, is DAMVIQNPRYQVTQFGKPVTLSCSQTLNHNVMYWYQQKSSQAPKLLFHYYDKDFNNEADTPDNFQSRRPNTSFCFLDIRSPGLGDTAMYLCATSRDSPGQGLNNEQFFGPGTRLTVL.